This is a list of T cell receptor beta chains from one sample in a study of CD8 T cells in Susac syndrome. TCRdb redid the calling of the immunoSEQ multiplex PCR reads with MiXCR, one entry per CDR3 protein. The sample lists about 210,000 distinct CDR3 sequences; 90% to 95% were seen once. Sequences were obtained from CD4+ T cells from PBMCs. Receptor source: a human donor in good health. The CDR3 runs from the conserved cysteine through the conserved F or W. The D gene is left open where the match is weak. Clone sizes are given selectively: once, few, many, or a class where the clone is expanded.

abundance	j_gene	v_gene	d_gene	CDR3nt	CDR3aa
NA	TRBJ1-1	TRBV29-1	NA	TGCAGCGGGGAACCTTCGGGTTCGGTCACTGAAGCTTTCTTT	CSGEPSGSVTEAFF
NA	TRBJ1-1	TRBV7-2	TRBD1	TGTGCCAGCAGCTTAGCAGGGGGCATAACTGAAGCTTTCTTT	CASSLAGGITEAFF
NA	TRBJ1-5	TRBV18	TRBD1	TGTGCCAGCTCACCTGAAGCAGGGGGTCAGCCCCAGCATTTT	CASSPEAGGQPQHF
NA	TRBJ1-5	TRBV12-3/TRBV12-4	NA	TGTGCCAGCAGCCCTATGGACGCAGCCCAGCATTTT	CASSPMDAAQHF
NA	TRBJ2-1	TRBV27	TRBD2	TGTGCCAGCACCTTATTTATAGCGGGAGGTCTTGATGAGCAGTTCTTC	CASTLFIAGGLDEQFF
NA	TRBJ1-5	TRBV30	NA	TGTGCCTGGAGTGTGCAGGGTAATCAGCCCCAGCATTTT	CAWSVQGNQPQHF
NA	TRBJ2-3	TRBV7-2	NA	TGTGCCAGCAGCCCGTTCACAGATACGCAGTATTTT	CASSPFTDTQYF
NA	TRBJ2-1	TRBV7-3	NA	TGTGCCAGCAGCCCTGGGGGTAGCGGAGGGAGGGAGCAGTTCTTC	CASSPGGSGGREQFF
NA	TRBJ2-1	TRBV20-1	NA	TGCAGTGCTTCCCCGCGGGCGCCCACCTACAATGAGCAGTTCTTC	CSASPRAPTYNEQFF
NA	TRBJ2-1	TRBV7-2	NA	TGTGCCAGCAGCTTAGTCAGGGGGGGGACTCCGAATGAGCAGTTCTTC	CASSLVRGGTPNEQFF
NA	TRBJ2-7	TRBV20-1	TRBD2	TGCAGTGCTAGCCCGATGACTAGCGGGGAAGGCGAGCAGTACTTC	CSASPMTSGEGEQYF
NA	TRBJ1-5	TRBV7-2	TRBD1	TGTGCCAGCAGCTTAAAGGGACAGGGAAGCAATCAGCCCCAGCATTTT	CASSLKGQGSNQPQHF
NA	TRBJ2-5	TRBV30	NA	TGTGCCTGGTGTTCGGGGAACGAAGAGACCCAGTACTTC	CAWCSGNEETQYF
NA	TRBJ2-3	TRBV25-1	NA	TGTGCCAGCAGTGAATACAATACGCAGTATTTT	CASSEYNTQYF
NA	TRBJ1-2	TRBV18	NA	TGTGCCAGCTCACCACCGGGTGCGGACTACACCTTC	CASSPPGADYTF
NA	TRBJ2-1	TRBV5-4	TRBD1	TGTGCCAGCAGCTTTACAGGGGTCAATGAGCAGTTCTTC	CASSFTGVNEQFF
NA	TRBJ2-1	TRBV9	NA	TGTGCCAGCAGCCCCCGGACAGTATACAATGAGCAGTTCTTC	CASSPRTVYNEQFF
few	TRBJ2-7	TRBV7-2	NA	TGTGCCAGCAGCTTAGCGCAGGGGTACGAGCAGTACTTC	CASSLAQGYEQYF
NA	TRBJ2-3	TRBV29-1	NA	TGCAGCGTTATTGGCACAGATACGCAGTATTTT	CSVIGTDTQYF
NA	TRBJ1-2	TRBV29-1	NA	TGCAGCGTTGAACTACCGGGACACCCAAATGGCTACACCTTC	CSVELPGHPNGYTF
NA	TRBJ1-2	TRBV2	NA	TGTGCCAGCAGGGACGGCCGTGAAGATGGCTACACCTTC	CASRDGREDGYTF
NA	TRBJ2-4	TRBV14	NA	TGTGCCAGCAGCCAAGCCGGGGCAAACATTCAGTACTTC	CASSQAGANIQYF